The 5 T cell receptor beta chains below were found in one sample sequenced in a study of regulatory T cells in long-lasting Graves disease. Documented time point: persistent/refractory GD, antithyroid drugs over 5 years with positive TRAb. Making the TCR library involved RNA that had been extracted from PBMCs. CDR3-region Arm-PCR and iRepertoire HTBI primers produced the TCR beta libraries. Each CDR3 protein is one row after TCRdb ran MiXCR on the multiplex PCR reads. The table has some 420,000 distinct CDR3 sequences, around a fifth seen once; the top ten hold around 12%. The source material was peripheral blood mononuclear cells (PBMCs), sampled when the disease was refractory, from a patient treated with antithyroid drugs. The receptors stem from a female donor with Graves disease.

The V and J genes are TRBV28 and TRBJ2-3; 14 bases match TRBD2. TRBJ2-1 explains the end of the DNA better; the J call may be wrong. The germline V gene encodes CDR1 MDHEN and CDR2 SYDVKM. The CDR3 consists of 17 residues. In DNA form, the CDR3 reads TGTGCCAGCAGTCTCCGCCGACTAGCGGGGGGGCCTAATGAGCAGTTCTTC. Amino acid sequence: CASSLRRLAGGPNEQFF.

This sequence joins TRBV5-8 and TRBJ2-3, with unresolved D. Germline V gene data show CDR1 as SGHTS and CDR2 as YDEGEE. With 5 bases removed from V and 3 bases from J, the gap between germline ends came to 13 bases. CDR3 length: 14 amino acids. DNA of the CDR3: TGTGCCAGCAGACCAAATACCGGGACAGATACGCAGTATTTT. Its translation is CASRPNTGTDTQYF. The full variable domain, its missing parts supplied by reference TRBV5-8 and TRBJ2-3, is EAGVTQSPTHLIKTRGQQATLRCSPISGHTSVYWYQQALGLGLQFLLWYDEGEERNRGNFPPRFSGRQFPNYSSELNVNALELEDSALYLCASRPNTGTDTQYFGPGTRLTVL.

The rearrangement links TRBV20-1 to TRBJ2-7; D is uncertain. The CDR3 contains 13 residues. Trimming removed 4 bases at V and 0 bases at J, with 10 bases between. Germline CDR1 DFQATT, CDR2 SNEGSKA (reference sequence). The CDR3 DNA reads TGCAGTGCTACCACGACAAACTCCTACGAGCAGTACTTC. This gives the protein CSATTTNSYEQYF.

This chain links TRBV12-3 or TRBV12-4 with TRBJ2-1, with 9 bases that match TRBD2. The CDR3 is made up of 14 amino acids. With 7 bases clipped from V and 5 bases from J, the junction kept 6 bases outside the gene matches. This chain's CDR3 is CASKRLAENNEQFF. The CDR3 DNA follows: TGTGCCAGCAAACGACTAGCGGAGAACAATGAGCAGTTCTTC.

This clonotype was counted at least ten times. The rearrangement joins TRBV7-8 to TRBJ1-1, with D possibly TRBD1 on 5 matching bases. The germline V and J ends were trimmed by 1 base and 6 bases, with 15 bases remaining between them. The germline V gene encodes CDR1 SGHVS and CDR2 FQNEAQ. This CDR3 region has 15 residues. CDR3 sequence (DNA): TGTGCCAGCAGCTTAGTGGGTGGGGGTTCAGCTGAAGCTTTCTTT. Translated: CASSLVGGGSAEAFF.